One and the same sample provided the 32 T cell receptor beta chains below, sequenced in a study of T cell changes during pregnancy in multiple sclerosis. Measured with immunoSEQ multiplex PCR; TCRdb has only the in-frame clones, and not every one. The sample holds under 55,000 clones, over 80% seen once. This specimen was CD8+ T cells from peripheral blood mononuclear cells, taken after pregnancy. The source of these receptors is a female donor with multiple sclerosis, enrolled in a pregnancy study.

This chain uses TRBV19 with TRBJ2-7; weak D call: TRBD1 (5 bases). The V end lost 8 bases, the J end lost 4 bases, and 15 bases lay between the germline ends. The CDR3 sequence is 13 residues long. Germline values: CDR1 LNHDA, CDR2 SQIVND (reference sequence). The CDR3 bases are TGTGCCAGTTCCCCCCAGGGATGGTACGAGCAGTACTTC. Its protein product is CASSPQGWYEQYF. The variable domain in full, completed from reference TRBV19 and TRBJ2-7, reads DGGITQSPKYLFRKEGQNVTLSCEQNLNHDAMYWYRQDPGQGLRLIYYSQIVNDFQKGDIAEGYSVSREKKESFPLTVTSAQKNPTAFYLCASSPQGWYEQYFGPGTRLTVT.

CDR3 protein: CASSDTGQGVNGYTF. In DNA form, the CDR3 reads TGTGCCAGCAGTGACACCGGACAGGGGGTTAACGGCTACACCTTC. The rearrangement links TRBV6-4 to TRBJ1-2; 10 bases map to TRBD1. V lost 2 bases, J lost 8 bases, and 8 bases stayed unmatched. Germline V gene sequence: CDR1 MRHNA, CDR2 SNTAGT. The CDR3 extends over 15 amino acids.

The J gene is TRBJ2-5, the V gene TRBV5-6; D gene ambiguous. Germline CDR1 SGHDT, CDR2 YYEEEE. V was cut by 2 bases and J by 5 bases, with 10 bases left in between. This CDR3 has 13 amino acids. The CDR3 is CASSFLVGETQYF. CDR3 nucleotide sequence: TGTGCCAGCAGCTTCTTGGTCGGGGAGACCCAGTACTTC. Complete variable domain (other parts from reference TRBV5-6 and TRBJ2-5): DAGVTQSPTHLIKTRGQQVTLRCSPKSGHDTVSWYQQALGQGPQFIFQYYEEEERQRGNFPDRFSGHQFPNYSSELNVNALLLGDSALYLCASSFLVGETQYFGPGTRLLVL.

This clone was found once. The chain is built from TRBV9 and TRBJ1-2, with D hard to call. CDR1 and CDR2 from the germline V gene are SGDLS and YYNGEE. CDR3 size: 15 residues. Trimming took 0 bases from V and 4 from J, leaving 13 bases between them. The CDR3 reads CASSVDEGFSYGYTF. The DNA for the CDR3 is TGTGCCAGCAGCGTAGACGAGGGATTCTCCTATGGCTACACCTTC. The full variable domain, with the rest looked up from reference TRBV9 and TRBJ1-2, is DSGVTQTPKHLITATGQRVTLRCSPRSGDLSVYWYQQSLDQGLQFLIQYYNGEERAKGNILERFSAQQFPDLHSELNLSSLELGDSALYFCASSVDEGFSYGYTFGSGTRLTVV.

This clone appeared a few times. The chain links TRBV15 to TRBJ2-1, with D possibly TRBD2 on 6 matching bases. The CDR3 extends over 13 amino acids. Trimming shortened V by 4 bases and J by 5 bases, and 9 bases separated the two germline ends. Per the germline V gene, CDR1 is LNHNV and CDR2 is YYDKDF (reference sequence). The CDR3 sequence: CATSTGENNEQFF. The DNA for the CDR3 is TGTGCCACCAGCACGGGGGAAAACAATGAGCAGTTCTTC.

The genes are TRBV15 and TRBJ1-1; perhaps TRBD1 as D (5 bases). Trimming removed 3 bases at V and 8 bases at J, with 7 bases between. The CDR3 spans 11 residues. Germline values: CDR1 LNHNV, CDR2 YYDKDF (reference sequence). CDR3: CATSRGGEAFF. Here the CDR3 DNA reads TGTGCCACCAGCAGGGGGGGGGAAGCTTTCTTT.

CDR3 region: CASSVGGGQGSTDTQYF. CDR3 nucleotides: TGTGCCAGCAGCGTAGGGGGGGGGCAGGGGAGCACAGATACGCAGTATTTT. The V call is TRBV9, the J call TRBJ2-3; weak D call: TRBD2 (7 bases). This CDR3 has 17 residues. Trimming took off 0 bases at V and 0 bases at J, with 14 bases between the two ends. Germline V gene data show CDR1 as SGDLS and CDR2 as YYNGEE.

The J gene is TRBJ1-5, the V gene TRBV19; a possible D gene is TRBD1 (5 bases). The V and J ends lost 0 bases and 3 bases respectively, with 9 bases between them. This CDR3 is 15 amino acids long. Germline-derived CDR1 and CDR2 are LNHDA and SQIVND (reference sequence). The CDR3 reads CASSIERGTNQPQHF. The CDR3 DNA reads TGTGCCAGTAGTATAGAGCGGGGCACCAATCAGCCCCAGCATTTT.

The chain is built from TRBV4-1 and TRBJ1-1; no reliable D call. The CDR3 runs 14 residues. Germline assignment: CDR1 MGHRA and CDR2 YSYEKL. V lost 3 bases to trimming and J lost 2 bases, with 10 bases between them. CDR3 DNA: TGCGCCAGCAGCCACAGACGGGGAAACACTGAAGCTTTCTTT. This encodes CASSHRRGNTEAFF.

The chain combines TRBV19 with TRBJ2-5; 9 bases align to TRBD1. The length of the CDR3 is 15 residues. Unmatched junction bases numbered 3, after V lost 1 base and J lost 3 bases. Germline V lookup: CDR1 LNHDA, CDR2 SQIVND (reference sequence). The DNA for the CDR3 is TGTGCCAGTAGTATAGGTTGGACAGGGGAAGAGACCCAGTACTTC. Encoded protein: CASSIGWTGEETQYF.

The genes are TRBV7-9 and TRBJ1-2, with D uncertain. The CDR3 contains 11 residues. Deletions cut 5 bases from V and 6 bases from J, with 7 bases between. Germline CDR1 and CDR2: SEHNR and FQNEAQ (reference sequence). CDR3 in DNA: TGTGCCAGCAGCCTAATGCATGGCTACACCTTC. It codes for CASSLMHGYTF.

The CDR3 bases are TGTGCCAGCAGTGACGCTTATAGTCAGCCCCAGCATTTT. Residues: CASSDAYSQPQHF. The chain joins TRBV2 to TRBJ1-5; D call uncertain. Germline-derived CDR1 and CDR2 are SNHLY and FYNNEI. The CDR3 runs 13 residues. Deletions cut 3 bases from V and 6 bases from J, with 9 bases between. Using reference TRBV2 and TRBJ1-5 for the parts outside the CDR3, the full variable domain is EPEVTQTPSHQVTQMGQEVILRCVPISNHLYFYWYRQILGQKVEFLVSFYNNEISEKSEIFDDQFSVERPDGSNFTLKIRSTKLEDSAMYFCASSDAYSQPQHFGDGTRLSIL.

CDR3 DNA sequence: TGTGCCAGCAGTTTAACTGAGACCCAGTACTTC. Translating gives CASSLTETQYF. The chain links TRBV27 to TRBJ2-5; D is uncertain. Germline loops: CDR1 MNHEY, CDR2 SMNVEV (reference sequence). Trimming removed 2 bases from V and 5 bases from J, with 3 bases in between. The CDR3 is 11 amino acids.

CDR3: CASGRPWGNEKLFF. CDR3 sequence (DNA): TGTGCCAGCGGGAGGCCGTGGGGTAATGAAAAACTGTTTTTT. The V and J genes are TRBV28 and TRBJ1-4, with D hard to call. The CDR3 covers 14 residues. Deletions cut 8 bases from V and 4 bases from J, with 14 bases between. Germline V lookup: CDR1 MDHEN, CDR2 SYDVKM.

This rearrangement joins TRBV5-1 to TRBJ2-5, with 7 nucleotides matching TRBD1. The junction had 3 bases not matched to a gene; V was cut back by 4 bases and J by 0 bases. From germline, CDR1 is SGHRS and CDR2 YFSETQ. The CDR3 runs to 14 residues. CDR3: CASSGGQYQETQYF. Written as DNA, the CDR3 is TGCGCCAGCAGCGGGGGACAGTACCAAGAGACCCAGTACTTC. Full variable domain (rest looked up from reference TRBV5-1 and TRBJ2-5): KAGVTQTPRYLIKTRGQQVTLSCSPISGHRSVSWYQQTPGQGLQFLFEYFSETQRNKGNFPGRFSGRQFSNSRSEMNVSTLELGDSALYLCASSGGQYQETQYFGPGTRLLVL.

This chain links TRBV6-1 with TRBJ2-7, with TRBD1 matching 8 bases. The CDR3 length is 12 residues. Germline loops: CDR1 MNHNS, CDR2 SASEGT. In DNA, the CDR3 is TGTGCTATACAGGGGGTGGCTGGGGAGCAGTACTTC. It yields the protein CAIQGVAGEQYF.

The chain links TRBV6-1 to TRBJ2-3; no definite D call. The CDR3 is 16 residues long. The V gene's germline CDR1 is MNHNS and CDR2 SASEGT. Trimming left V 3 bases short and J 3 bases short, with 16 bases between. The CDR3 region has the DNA TGTGCCAGCAGTGATTACAGAGAATTGGCAACAGATACGCAGTATTTT. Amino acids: CASSDYRELATDTQYF.

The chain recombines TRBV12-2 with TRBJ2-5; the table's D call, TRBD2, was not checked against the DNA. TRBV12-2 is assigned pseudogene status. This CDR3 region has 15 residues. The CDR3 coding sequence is TGTGCAAGTCGCTTAGGGGGGACTAGCGCGGAGACCCAGTACTTC. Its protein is CASRLGGTSAETQYF.

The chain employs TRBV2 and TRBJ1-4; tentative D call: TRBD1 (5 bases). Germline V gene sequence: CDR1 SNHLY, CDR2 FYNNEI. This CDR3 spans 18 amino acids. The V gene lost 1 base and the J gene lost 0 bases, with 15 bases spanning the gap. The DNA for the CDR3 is TGTGCCAGCAGTGAAGAGGGGATCCCCCCGACAACTAATGAAAAACTGTTTTTT. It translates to CASSEEGIPPTTNEKLFF.

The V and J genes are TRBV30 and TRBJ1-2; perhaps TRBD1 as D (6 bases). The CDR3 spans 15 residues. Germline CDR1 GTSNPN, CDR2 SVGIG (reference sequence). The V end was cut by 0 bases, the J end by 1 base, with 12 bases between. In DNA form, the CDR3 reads TGTGCCTGGAGTGTAGTGCAGGGGCTTAACTATGGCTACACCTTC. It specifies CAWSVVQGLNYGYTF. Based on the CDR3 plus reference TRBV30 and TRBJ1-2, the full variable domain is SQTIHQWPATLVQPVGSPLSLECTVEGTSNPNLYWYRQAAGRGLQLLFYSVGIGQISSEVPQNLSASRPQDRQFILSSKKLLLSDSGFYLCAWSVVQGLNYGYTFGSGTRLTVV.

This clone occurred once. CDR3 DNA: TGCAGCGTTGATTTAGGACAGGGGACCGCGTACAATGAGCAGTTCTTC. This translates into CSVDLGQGTAYNEQFF. V and J are TRBV29-1 and TRBJ2-1; TRBD1 matches at 9 bases. Germline V gene lookup returns CDR1 SQVTM and CDR2 ANQGSEA. There are 16 residues in the CDR3. Trimming removed 3 bases from V and 4 bases from J; junction bases left unmatched: 10.

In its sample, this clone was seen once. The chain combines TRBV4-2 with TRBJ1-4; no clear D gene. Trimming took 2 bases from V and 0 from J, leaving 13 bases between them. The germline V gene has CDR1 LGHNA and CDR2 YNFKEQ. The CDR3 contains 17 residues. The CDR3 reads CASSQYPQRATNEKLFF. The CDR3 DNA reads TGTGCCAGCAGCCAATACCCCCAGAGGGCAACTAATGAAAAACTGTTTTTT.

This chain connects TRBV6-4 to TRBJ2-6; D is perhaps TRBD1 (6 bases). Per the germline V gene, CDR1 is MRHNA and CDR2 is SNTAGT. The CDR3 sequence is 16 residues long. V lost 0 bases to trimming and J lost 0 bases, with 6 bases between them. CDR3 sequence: CASSDSDSSGANVLTF. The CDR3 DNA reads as TGTGCCAGCAGTGACTCGGACAGCTCTGGGGCCAACGTCCTGACTTTC.

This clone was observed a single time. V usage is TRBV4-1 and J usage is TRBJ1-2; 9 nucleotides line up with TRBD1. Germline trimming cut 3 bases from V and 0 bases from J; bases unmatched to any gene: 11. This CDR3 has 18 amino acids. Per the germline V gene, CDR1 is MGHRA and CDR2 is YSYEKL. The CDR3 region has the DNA TGCGCCAGCAGCCAGGATGGGACAGGGAATGGAGCTAACTATGGCTACACCTTC. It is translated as CASSQDGTGNGANYGYTF.

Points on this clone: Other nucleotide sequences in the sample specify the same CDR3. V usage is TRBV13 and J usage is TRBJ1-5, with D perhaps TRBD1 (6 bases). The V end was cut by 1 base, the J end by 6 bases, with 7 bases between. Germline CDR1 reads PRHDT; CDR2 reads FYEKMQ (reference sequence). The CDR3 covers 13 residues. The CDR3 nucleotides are TGTGCCAGCAGCTTAGCCAGGGGTCAGCCCCAGCATTTT. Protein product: CASSLARGQPQHF.

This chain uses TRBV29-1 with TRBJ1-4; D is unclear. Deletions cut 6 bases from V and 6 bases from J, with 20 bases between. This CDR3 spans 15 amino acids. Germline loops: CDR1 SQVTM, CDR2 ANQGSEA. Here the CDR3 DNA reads TGCAGCGTCCACACGTCGTCGCGGGGAGATGAAAAACTGTTTTTT. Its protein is CSVHTSSRGDEKLFF.

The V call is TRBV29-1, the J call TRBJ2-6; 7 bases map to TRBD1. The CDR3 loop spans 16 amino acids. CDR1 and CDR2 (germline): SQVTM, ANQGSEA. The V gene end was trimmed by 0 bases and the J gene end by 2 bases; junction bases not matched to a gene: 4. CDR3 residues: CSVEEGQNPGANVLTF. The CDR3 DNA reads TGCAGCGTTGAAGAGGGACAGAACCCTGGGGCCAACGTCCTGACTTTC.

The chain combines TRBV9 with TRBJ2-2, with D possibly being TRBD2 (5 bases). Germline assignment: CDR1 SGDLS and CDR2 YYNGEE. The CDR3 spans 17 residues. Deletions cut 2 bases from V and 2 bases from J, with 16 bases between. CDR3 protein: CASSVPARALNTGELFF. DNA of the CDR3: TGTGCCAGCAGCGTTCCAGCGCGGGCCCTAAACACCGGGGAGCTGTTTTTT.

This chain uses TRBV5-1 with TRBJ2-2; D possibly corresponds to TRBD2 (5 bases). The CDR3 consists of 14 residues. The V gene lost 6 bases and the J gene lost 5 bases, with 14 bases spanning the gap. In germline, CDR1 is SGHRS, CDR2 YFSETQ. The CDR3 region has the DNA TGCGCCAGCACCACCCTAAGGGAGACCGGGGAGCTGTTTTTT. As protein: CASTTLRETGELFF.

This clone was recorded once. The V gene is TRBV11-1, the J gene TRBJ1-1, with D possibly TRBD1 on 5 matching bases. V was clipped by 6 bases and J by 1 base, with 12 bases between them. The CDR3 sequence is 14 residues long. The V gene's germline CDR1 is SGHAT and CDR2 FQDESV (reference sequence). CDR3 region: CASRPREENTEAFF. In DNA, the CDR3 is TGTGCCAGCAGGCCCAGGGAGGAGAACACTGAAGCTTTCTTT.

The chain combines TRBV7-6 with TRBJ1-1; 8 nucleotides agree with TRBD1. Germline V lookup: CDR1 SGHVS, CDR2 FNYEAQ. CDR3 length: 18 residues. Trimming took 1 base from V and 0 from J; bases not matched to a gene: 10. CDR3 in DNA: TGTGCCAGCAGCTTAGAAGGAGGGCAGGGGGCCATGAACACTGAAGCTTTCTTT. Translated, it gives CASSLEGGQGAMNTEAFF.

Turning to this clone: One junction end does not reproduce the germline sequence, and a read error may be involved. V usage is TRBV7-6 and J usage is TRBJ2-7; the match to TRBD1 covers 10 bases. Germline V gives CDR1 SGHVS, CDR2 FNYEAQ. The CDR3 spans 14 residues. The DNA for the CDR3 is TGTGCCAGCAGCACCGGGACAGGGGTTTACGAGCTGTACTTC. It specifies CASSTGTGVYELYF.